This T cell receptor beta chain emerged from a study of blood T cell repertoires in COVID-19. Study details: Acute-phase and convalescent COVID-19 samples originated in the United States, Italy and Spain. PBMCs, B-cell-depleted T cells, or T cells were the source of the cDNA or gDNA that made up the material.

Under the authors' procedure: For nucleated cells, counts were estimated from reference gene primer amplification. This table comes from immunoSEQ multiplex PCR, and its TCRdb copy is limited to in-frame clones, with some not included. V, J and clone size derive from that table, while D and trimming were established from the DNA sequence. Found here are over 80,000 clones, 85% to 95% of them singletons; the top ten hold less than 2%. V shed 10 bases and J shed 4 bases, with 19 bases lying between them. In germline, CDR1 is MNHEY, CDR2 SVGAGI. The CDR3 loop spans 14 amino acids. The sequenced material came from peripheral blood. The clonotype comes from a man aged 60 to 75 with acute or convalescent COVID-19. V usage is TRBV6-5 and J usage is TRBJ1-1, with D maybe TRBD1 (5 bases). The CDR3 DNA follows: TGTGCCACATCTGAACCAGGGTACAGCACTGAAGCTTTCTTT. It specifies CATSEPGYSTEAFF.